The entry below gives a single T cell receptor (beta chain) sequence along with its context. The sample originates from a study of blood T cell repertoires in COVID-19. Study summary: The samples span acute and convalescent COVID-19 from the United States, Italy and Spain. T cells, B-cell-depleted T cells, or PBMCs supplied cDNA or gDNA.

This CDR3 has 11 residues. The germline V gene encodes CDR1 SGHDT and CDR2 YYEEEE. With 7 bases removed from V and 4 bases from J, the gap between germline ends came to 7 bases. Profiled with immunoSEQ multiplex PCR; TCRdb holds only in-frame clones, not every one. The sample records approximately 180,000 clones, about 80% being singletons. Sequenced sample: peripheral blood. This clonotype was obtained from a woman between 70 and 85 years old with acute or convalescent COVID-19. This sequence joins TRBV5-6 and TRBJ2-3; D gene uncertain. The CDR3 sequence is CASPRPDTQYF. The CDR3, as DNA: TGTGCCAGCCCCAGGCCAGATACGCAGTATTTT.